The clone carrying this T cell receptor (beta chain) was counted many times. All donors were healthy Caucasians. Trimming removed 3 bases at V and 6 bases at J, with 6 bases between. In germline, CDR1 is DFQATT, CDR2 SNEGSKA (reference sequence). The CDR3 sequence is 11 residues long. The data belong to a study of identical twins. From the 5' RACE reads, TCRdb called clonotypes with MiXCR, one entry per CDR3 protein. The table has roughly 480,000 distinct CDR3 sequences, 24% seen once. These records were also assigned to another study, of T cells expressing NK-cell markers. That work states: The study drew TCR beta repertoires from sorted CD3+CD56+NKG2C+, CD3+CD56+NKG2C- and CD3+CD56-NKG2C+ T cells.

This clonotype was sampled from a woman younger than 30 in good health. V usage is TRBV20-1 and J usage is TRBJ2-1; D gene unclear. The sample comprised CD4+ T cells sorted from blood. CDR3 coding DNA: TGCAGTGCTAGTCAATCCAATGAGCAGTTCTTC. It codes for CSASQSNEQFF.